Listed here is a single T cell receptor beta chain. Its antigen remains unknown. The source of the sample is a study of beta chain features in type 1 diabetes. Study results and caveats: Type 1 diabetes patients had TCRB CDR3s that were shorter (moderately but significantly so) in all four CD4+ subsets.

Sequenced material consisted of expressed TCRB transcripts (all of the isolated RNA was reverse transcribed). Method: immunoSEQ multiplex PCR; TCRdb's copy keeps in-frame clones and lacks some. The sample carries fewer than 900,000 clones, 15% to 20% recorded once. Researchers reported sorting CD4+ naive, central memory, regulatory and stem cell-like memory cells via CD45RO/CCR7/CD25/CD127/CD95/CD27. This CDR3 has 11 amino acids. Between the trimmed V and J ends, which lost 7 bases and 11 bases, there was a span of 14 bases. Germline V gene sequence: CDR1 PRHDT, CDR2 FYEKMQ (reference sequence). The sequenced material came from naive CD4+ T cells from blood. The receptor was isolated from a young woman in good health. The V gene is TRBV13, the J gene TRBJ1-1; D is ambiguous. The CDR3, as DNA: TGTGCCAGCATCCGGGCGAGCGGGGCTTTCTTT. Translating gives CASIRASGAFF. The entire variable domain, with the rest obtained from reference TRBV13 and TRBJ1-1, is as follows: AAGVIQSPRHLIKEKRETATLKCYPIPRHDTVYWYQQGPGQDPQFLISFYEKMQSDKGSIPDRFSAQQFSDYHSELNMSSLELGDSALYFCASIRASGAFFGQGTRLTVV.